Shown below are 17 T cell receptor beta chains from a single sample sequenced in a study of CD8+CD57+ T cells in acquired aplastic anemia. According to the study, genomic DNA was the template for TCR beta VDJ and CDR3 profiling. Each CDR3 protein gets one entry after TCRdb re-called the reads with MiXCR. Of hundreds of thousands of distinct CDR3 sequences listed, around 32% were seen once; the top ten hold under 0.95%. Patients selected for sequencing had displayed CD8+CD57+ cell expansion by flow cytometry. Material: sorted CD4+, CD8+, or CD8+CD57+ T cells (not recorded which) from PBMCs. The receptors here all came from a human donor with aplastic anemia.

The rearrangement joins TRBV6-5 to TRBJ1-3, with D possibly being TRBD1 (5 bases). Trimming stripped 4 bases from V and 3 bases from J, with 16 bases between. The CDR3 has 16 amino acids. The V gene's germline CDR1 is MNHEY and CDR2 SVGAGI. CDR3 protein: CASSSTSGTSGNTIYF. CDR3 nucleotides: TGTGCCAGCAGTTCCACCTCAGGGACTAGTGGAAACACCATATATTTT.

Note on this clonotype: A much larger clonotype is one base distant, so this may be a read error. This chain connects TRBV20-1 to TRBJ1-1; D remains ambiguous. V was clipped by 3 bases and J by 4 bases, with 9 bases between them. Germline CDR1 DFQATT, CDR2 SNEGSKA (reference sequence). The CDR3 length is 12 residues. Written as DNA, the CDR3 is TGCAGTGCTAGTGACGTGAGCACTGAAGCTTTCTTT. Its translation: CSASDVSTEAFF.

As regards this clonotype: This could be a read error, since a much larger clone is one nucleotide away. J is TRBJ1-4 and V is TRBV11-1; D uncertain. Trimming took off 2 bases at V and 0 bases at J, with 7 bases between the two ends. CDR1 and CDR2 from the germline V gene are SGHAT and FQDESV (reference sequence). CDR3 size: 15 residues. CDR3 sequence reads: CASSLPGATNEKLFF. The CDR3 bases are TGTGCCAGCAGCTTACCGGGCGCAACTAATGAAAAACTGTTTTTT.

Concerning this clonotype itself: The junction does not match germline at one end; this may be a read error. This chain links TRBV15 with TRBJ1-6; no definite D call. The CDR3 runs 9 residues. CDR1 is LNHNV, CDR2 YYDKDF, per germline (reference sequence). CDR3 nucleotide sequence: TGTGCCACCAGCAACCCCCTGCACTTT. Translation: CATSNPLHF.

This clonotype was detected a few times. This chain connects TRBV9 to TRBJ2-3; 9 positions agree with TRBD2. Germline V lookup: CDR1 SGDLS, CDR2 YYNGEE. V was pared by 2 bases and J by 6 bases, with 16 bases of the junction left unmatched. There are 18 residues in the CDR3. The DNA for the CDR3 is TGTGCCAGCAGCGTTACCCGTGAAATAGCGGGGGTTCTTGATACGCAGTATTTT. Translated, it gives CASSVTREIAGVLDTQYF.

This clonotype was counted ten times or more. The V and J genes are TRBV19 and TRBJ2-7; TRBD2 matches 12 bases. Germline V gives CDR1 LNHDA, CDR2 SQIVND (reference sequence). The J segment lost 6 bases and the V segment lost 5 bases, leaving 5 bases of the junction unmatched. The CDR3 extends over 14 amino acids. The CDR3 nucleotides are TGTGCCAGTAGTCAGCTAGCGGGAGGGGGCGAGCAGTACTTC. It codes for CASSQLAGGGEQYF.

In this sample, this clonotype turned up many times. The CDR3 DNA is TGTGCCAGCAGCCCAGGGACCTACGAGCAGTACTTC. Its protein product is CASSPGTYEQYF. The rearrangement uses TRBV7-2 and TRBJ2-7; possible D gene TRBD1, 5 bases. Germline CDR1 and CDR2: SGHTA and FQGNSA. The CDR3 has 12 residues. The V end was cut by 5 bases, the J end by 2 bases, with 7 bases between.

The chain links TRBV7-9 to TRBJ2-2, with TRBD2 matching over 11 bases. Germline CDR1 SEHNR, CDR2 FQNEAQ (reference sequence). The V and J ends lost 2 bases and 8 bases, in that order; junction bases with no gene match: 4. The CDR3 runs 15 residues. CDR3 sequence: CASSLTSGSWGELFF. The CDR3 DNA is TGTGCCAGCAGCTTAACTAGCGGGAGTTGGGGGGAGCTGTTTTTT. Complete variable domain (other parts from reference TRBV7-9 and TRBJ2-2): DTGVSQNPRHKITKRGQNVTFRCDPISEHNRLYWYRQTLGQGPEFLTYFQNEAQLEKSRLLSDRFSAERPKGSFSTLEIQRTEQGDSAMYLCASSLTSGSWGELFFGEGSRLTVL.

This clonotype is a singleton in its sample. One base away lies a much larger clone, so this may be a sequencing read error. The chain links TRBV29-1 to TRBJ1-3; no reliable D call. Germline V gives CDR1 SQVTM, CDR2 ANQGSEA. The CDR3 has 12 amino acids. CDR3 region: CSVELSGNTVYF. CDR3 in DNA: TGCAGTGTGGAACTTTCTGGAAACACCGTATATTTT.

The sample holds a few counts of this clonotype. This chain links TRBV15 with TRBJ1-6; D perhaps matches TRBD1 (5 bases). This CDR3 has 17 amino acids. V was pared by 0 bases and J by 5 bases, with 14 bases between. Per the germline V gene, CDR1 is LNHNV and CDR2 is YYDKDF (reference sequence). CDR3 sequence reads: CATSRDTLTGDNSPLHF. CDR3 coding DNA: TGTGCCACCAGCAGAGATACGTTAACGGGGGATAATTCACCCCTCCACTTT. Filled out from reference TRBV15 and TRBJ1-6, the complete variable domain reads DAMVIQNPRYQVTQFGKPVTLSCSQTLNHNVMYWYQQKSSQAPKLLFHYYDKDFNNEADTPDNFQSRRPNTSFCFLDIRSPGLGDTAMYLCATSRDTLTGDNSPLHFGNGTRLTVT.

This chain connects TRBV15 to TRBJ1-2; TRBD1 is a possible D gene (5 bases). The length of the CDR3 is 14 residues. V lost 1 base and J 7 bases, leaving 13 bases between the germline ends. Germline CDR1 reads LNHNV; CDR2 reads YYDKDF (reference sequence). The CDR3 loop reads CATSRGMQGGGYTF. The CDR3 region has the DNA TGTGCCACCAGCAGAGGCATGCAGGGCGGTGGCTACACCTTC.

This clonotype was recorded at least ten times. The chain uses TRBV20-1 and TRBJ1-2; possibly TRBD1 for D (6 bases). The V end was cut by 1 base, the J end by 6 bases, with 12 bases between. The CDR3 extends over 13 amino acids. Per the germline V gene, CDR1 is DFQATT and CDR2 is SNEGSKA (reference sequence). The CDR3 sequence: CSARGGWDNGYTF. In DNA, the CDR3 is TGCAGTGCTAGAGGGGGCTGGGACAATGGCTACACCTTC.

The J gene is TRBJ2-1, the V gene TRBV10-3; the D is unclear. Germline V CDR1 and CDR2: ENHRY, SYGVKD. This CDR3 contains 17 residues. V shed 3 bases and J shed 8 bases, with 23 bases lying between them. CDR3 DNA: TGTGCCATCAGTGAAAAAGGGAACTCCAACGCGTTGTATGAGCAGTTCTTC. Translation gives CAISEKGNSNALYEQFF.

With regard to this clonotype: The junction departs from germline at one end; a sequencing error may be responsible. This chain links TRBV28 with TRBJ1-2; 9 nucleotides line up with TRBD1. The V gene's germline CDR1 is MDHEN and CDR2 SYDVKM. The CDR3 is made up of 13 amino acids. CDR3 in DNA: TGTGCCAGCAGGCCGGACAGGGGTTATGGCTGCACCTTC. Its translation is CASRPDRGYGCTF.

The chain carries TRBV5-1 and TRBJ2-1, with 10 bases fitting TRBD2. Per the germline V gene, CDR1 is SGHRS and CDR2 is YFSETQ. The V gene end was trimmed by 5 bases and the J gene end by 6 bases; junction bases not matched to a gene: 5. CDR3 length equals 14 residues. The CDR3 loop is CASSLSGGTNEQFF. The CDR3 bases are TGCGCCAGCAGTCTTAGCGGGGGGACCAATGAGCAGTTCTTC. The whole variable domain, remainder taken from reference TRBV5-1 and TRBJ2-1, is KAGVTQTPRYLIKTRGQQVTLSCSPISGHRSVSWYQQTPGQGLQFLFEYFSETQRNKGNFPGRFSGRQFSNSRSEMNVSTLELGDSALYLCASSLSGGTNEQFFGPGTRLTVL.

This sequence joins TRBV12-3 or TRBV12-4 and TRBJ2-2, with 8 nucleotides matching TRBD1. The CDR3 length is 14 residues. V lost 8 bases, J lost 6 bases, and 8 bases stayed unmatched. CDR3 nucleotides: TGTGCCAGCGCTAGACAGGGGTGGTCCGGGGAGCTGTTTTTT. This sequence encodes CASARQGWSGELFF.

The chain uses TRBV20-1 and TRBJ2-1; maybe TRBD2 (6 bases). Looked up from germline, CDR1 is DFQATT and CDR2 is SNEGSKA (reference sequence). CDR3 length equals 17 residues. Between the trimmed V and J ends, which lost 0 bases and 12 bases, there was a span of 27 bases. CDR3 DNA: TGCAGTGCTAGAGACCGGGTGACCGGCGGGGTTCGGGGTGGGCAGTTCTTC. Its translation: CSARDRVTGGVRGGQFF.